One sample yielded the 10 T cell receptor beta chains listed below, sequenced in a study of T cell repertoires in cytomegalovirus infection. No antigen is known for these receptors. TCRdb reprocessed the reads via MiXCR and lists one record per CDR3 protein. The sample shows about 160,000 distinct CDR3 sequences, about 22% of them seen only once. The material sequenced was CD8+ T cells from cultured PBMCs, taken from culture after CMV antigen stimulation. These receptors came from a human donor in good health (CMV status not recorded). Some clones in this sample may be carry-over from other donors' samples.

This clonotype appeared a few times. In DNA form, the CDR3 reads TGTGCCAGCAGCTGGACCGGGGGGCAGTGGCTAGCGGGAGCGAACACCGGGGAGCTGTTTTTT. Amino acid sequence: CASSWTGGQWLAGANTGELFF. The rearrangement joins TRBV7-2 to TRBJ2-2; 10 bases are a match to TRBD2. Germline V gives CDR1 SGHTA, CDR2 FQGNSA. There are 21 residues in the CDR3. Unmatched junction bases numbered 17, after V lost 4 bases and J lost 0 bases.

The chain uses TRBV28 and TRBJ2-3, with D uncertain. The CDR3 extends over 15 amino acids. Trimming cost V 7 bases and J 2 bases, with 16 bases left between them. Germline CDR1 MDHEN, CDR2 SYDVKM. CDR3 protein: CASTSGGTYTDTQYF. The CDR3 coding sequence is TGTGCCAGCACCTCTGGTGGCACCTACACAGATACGCAGTATTTT.

V and J are TRBV29-1 and TRBJ1-1; 7 bases are a match to TRBD1. This CDR3 has 11 amino acids. V was clipped by 6 bases and J by 11 bases; unmatched bases: 9. Germline V lookup: CDR1 SQVTM, CDR2 ANQGSEA. This chain's CDR3 is CSVGDSAVAFF. CDR3 nucleotides: TGCAGCGTCGGGGACAGCGCTGTCGCTTTCTTT.

The sample holds a few counts of this clonotype. V gene TRBV13 combines with J gene TRBJ1-2; D gene ambiguous. There are 13 residues in the CDR3. Per the germline V gene, CDR1 is PRHDT and CDR2 is FYEKMQ (reference sequence). The V end lost 5 bases, the J end lost 3 bases, and 10 bases lay between the germline ends. This chain's CDR3 is CASSEGSDYGYTF. The CDR3 nucleotides read TGTGCCAGCAGCGAGGGTAGCGACTATGGCTACACCTTC.

This clonotype was observed a handful of times. The gene calls are TRBV6-2 or TRBV6-3 and TRBJ2-2; no reliable D call. This CDR3 has 16 residues. V was clipped by 8 bases and J by 2 bases, with 18 bases between them. Germline V gene data show CDR1 as MNHEY and CDR2 as SVGEGT. CDR3 DNA: TGTGCCAGCGGATACAGCTCCCGGAGTAACACCGGGGAGCTGTTTTTT. This encodes CASGYSSRSNTGELFF.

This clonotype was recorded many times. The chain has TRBV5-1 and TRBJ1-1; TRBD1 might be the D (6 bases). There are 13 residues in the CDR3. With 2 bases removed from V and 4 bases from J, the gap between germline ends came to 9 bases. Germline values: CDR1 SGHRS, CDR2 YFSETQ. CDR3 loop: CASSLTGTTEAFF. As DNA, the CDR3 is TGCGCCAGCAGCTTAACAGGGACCACTGAAGCTTTCTTT.

J is TRBJ2-5 and V is TRBV20-1; 10 bases align to TRBD2. From germline, CDR1 is DFQATT and CDR2 SNEGSKA (reference sequence). Trimming took 1 base from V and 2 from J; bases not matched to a gene: 16. The CDR3 length is 19 residues. The CDR3 DNA is TGCAGTGCTAGAGGGTGGCTAGCGGGGGAACCAGGTGTTCAAGAGACCCAGTACTTC. Protein product: CSARGWLAGEPGVQETQYF.

This clonotype was counted between two and nine times. The rearrangement joins TRBV12-3 or TRBV12-4 to TRBJ1-5; no definite D call. This CDR3 has 14 amino acids. V was trimmed by 5 bases and J by 3 bases, leaving 11 bases between them. The CDR3 DNA follows: TGTGCCAGCAGTACCGGACTGTTCAATCAGCCCCAGCATTTT. Protein: CASSTGLFNQPQHF.

This clonotype was observed at least ten times. CDR3 loop: CASSEPDRRILEAFF. The DNA for the CDR3 is TGTGCCAGCAGCGAACCGGACAGGCGAATCCTTGAAGCTTTCTTT. The rearrangement joins TRBV7-9 to TRBJ1-1, with 7 nucleotides matching TRBD1. J lost 7 bases, V lost 5 bases, and 13 bases had no gene match. Germline CDR1 and CDR2: SEHNR and FQNEAQ (reference sequence). The CDR3 loop spans 15 amino acids.

The CDR3 DNA sequence: TGTGCTAGTGGTTTCCCTGTGGGACTAGCGGGCTATGAGCAGTTCTTC. This sequence encodes CASGFPVGLAGYEQFF. V is TRBV12-5 and J is TRBJ2-1; the match to TRBD2 covers 12 bases. The germline V gene has CDR1 LGHNT and CDR2 FRNRAP. This CDR3 is built from 16 residues. V lost 3 bases to trimming and J lost 8 bases; unmatched junction nucleotides: 8.